This T cell receptor (beta chain) appears in the sequencing data of a study of blood T cell repertoires in COVID-19. For the study at large: PBMCs, B-cell-depleted T cells, or T cells provided the cDNA or gDNA that made up the material.

The CDR3 spans 12 residues. The germline gives CDR1 MNHEY, CDR2 SVGAGI. Clones were sequenced by immunoSEQ multiplex PCR, and TCRdb holds only the in-frame ones, with some missing. This table has under 350,000 clones, about 83% appearing once. This receptor was identified in a woman between 50 and 59 years old who had recovered from COVID-19. The sequenced sample was peripheral blood. The chain couples TRBV6-5 to TRBJ2-3; TRBD2 is a possible D gene (6 bases). CDR3 sequence reads: CAGGSSTDTQYF. The CDR3 nucleotides are TGTGCGGGGGGATCTAGCACAGATACGCAGTATTTT.